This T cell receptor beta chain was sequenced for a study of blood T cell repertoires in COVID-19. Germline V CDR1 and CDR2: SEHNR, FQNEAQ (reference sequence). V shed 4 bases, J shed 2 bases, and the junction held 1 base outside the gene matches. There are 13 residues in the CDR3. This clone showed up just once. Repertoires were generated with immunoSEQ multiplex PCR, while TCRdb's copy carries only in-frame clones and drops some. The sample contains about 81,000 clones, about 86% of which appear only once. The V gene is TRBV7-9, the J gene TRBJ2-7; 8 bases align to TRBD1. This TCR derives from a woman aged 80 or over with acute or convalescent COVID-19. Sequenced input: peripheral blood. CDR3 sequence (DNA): TGTGCCAGCAGCTCAGGGGGCCCCTACGAGCAGTACTTC. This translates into CASSSGGPYEQYF.